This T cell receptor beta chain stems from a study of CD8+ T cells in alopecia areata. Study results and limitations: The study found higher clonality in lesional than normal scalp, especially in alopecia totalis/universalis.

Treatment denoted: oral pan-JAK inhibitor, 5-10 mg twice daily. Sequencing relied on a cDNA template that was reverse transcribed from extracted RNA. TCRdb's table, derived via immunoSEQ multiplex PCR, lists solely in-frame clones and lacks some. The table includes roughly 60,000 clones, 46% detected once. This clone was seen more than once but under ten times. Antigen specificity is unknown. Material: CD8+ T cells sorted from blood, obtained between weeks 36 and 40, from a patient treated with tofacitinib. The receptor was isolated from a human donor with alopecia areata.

CDR3 protein: CASGQFSNQPQHF. The CDR3 DNA sequence: TGTGCCAGTGGACAGTTTAGCAATCAGCCCCAGCATTTT. The chain couples TRBV6-5 to TRBJ1-5; D is possibly TRBD1 (6 bases). V was pared by 9 bases and J by 0 bases, with 9 bases between. The germline V gene encodes CDR1 MNHEY and CDR2 SVGAGI. The CDR3 consists of 13 residues.